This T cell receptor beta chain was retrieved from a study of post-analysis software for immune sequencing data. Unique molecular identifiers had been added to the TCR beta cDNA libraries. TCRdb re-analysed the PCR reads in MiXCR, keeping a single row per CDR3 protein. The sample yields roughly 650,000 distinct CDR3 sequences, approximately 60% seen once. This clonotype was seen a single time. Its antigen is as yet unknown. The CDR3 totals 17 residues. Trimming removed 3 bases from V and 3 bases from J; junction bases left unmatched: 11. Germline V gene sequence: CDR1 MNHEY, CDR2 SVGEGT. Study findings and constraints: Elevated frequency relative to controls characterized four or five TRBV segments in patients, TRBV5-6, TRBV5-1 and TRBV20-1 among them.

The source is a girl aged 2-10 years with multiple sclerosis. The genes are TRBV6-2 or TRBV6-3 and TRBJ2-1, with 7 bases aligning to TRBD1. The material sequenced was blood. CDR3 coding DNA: TGTGCCAGCAGTTATGCAATGGACAGGCCTTACTACAATGAGCAGTTCTTC. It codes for CASSYAMDRPYYNEQFF.